The clone carrying this TCR beta chain has only one observation. The sample belongs to a study of blood T cell repertoires in COVID-19. About the research overall: COVID-19 samples collected from the United States, Italy and Spain covered acute and convalescent phases.

The V end lost 3 bases, the J end lost 7 bases, and 13 bases lay between the germline ends. The germline gives CDR1 MRHNA, CDR2 SNTAGT. The CDR3 covers 14 residues. Generated by immunoSEQ multiplex PCR, the TCRdb table keeps only in-frame clones and is missing some. The sample consists of some 490,000 clones, 75% to 90% of them appearing once. The gene calls are TRBV6-4 and TRBJ1-5; TRBD1 is a possible D gene (6 bases). This TCR derives from a woman aged 60-70 years who had recovered from COVID-19. Sequencing input: PBMCs or T cells enriched from blood (not recorded which). The CDR3: CASSEGGGRQPQHF. The CDR3 DNA reads as TGTGCCAGCAGTGAGGGCGGGGGGCGGCAGCCCCAGCATTTT.